The 27 T cell receptor beta chains listed next were all sequenced from one sample in a study of cytomegalovirus exposure and HLA in healthy donors (dated by TCRdb to the late 2010s). Receptor amplification or capture employed the immunoSEQ multiplex PCR assay. The multiplex PCR relied on a mix of 60 forward primers for TCR Vbeta segments and 13 reverse primers for TCR Jbeta segments. What TCRdb holds here is the immuneACCESS table cut down to in-frame rearrangements. Part of the clones is not present; checked against another copy, under half of the missing clones reflect an unresolved V gene, and the others are unexplained. The table for this sample records some 130,000 clones. 1.5% to 2% of the sample is held by the ten biggest clonotypes. Sample: PBMCs. The receptors were gathered from a man aged 18 to 29 in good health and CMV-seronegative.

This chain links TRBV7-3 with TRBJ1-1, with a tentative D call TRBD1 (5 bases). With 1 base removed from V and 6 bases from J, the gap between germline ends came to 15 bases. Germline V lookup: CDR1 SGHTA, CDR2 FQGTGA. The CDR3 extends over 15 amino acids. The CDR3 nucleotides read TGTGCCAGCAGCTTAAACCCCACAGGTGGCTCTGAAGCTTTCTTT. Translated: CASSLNPTGGSEAFF.

The gene calls are TRBV15 and TRBJ1-5; D is unclear. CDR3 length equals 14 residues. Trimming shortened V by 0 bases and J by 7 bases, and 10 bases separated the two germline ends. Germline V CDR1 and CDR2: LNHNV, YYDKDF (reference sequence). CDR3 sequence reads: CATSRDGPGQPQHF. The CDR3 DNA sequence: TGTGCCACCAGCAGAGATGGCCCCGGGCAGCCCCAGCATTTT.

The chain has TRBV7-3 and TRBJ2-2; D gene unclear. V was pared by 1 base and J by 0 bases, with 3 bases between. Germline V gene lookup returns CDR1 SGHTA and CDR2 FQGTGA. The CDR3 totals 14 residues. The CDR3 is CASSLNSNTGELFF. The CDR3 DNA is TGTGCCAGCAGCTTAAACTCGAACACCGGGGAGCTGTTTTTT.

The rearrangement uses TRBV7-3 and TRBJ1-1; a weak D match, TRBD1 (6 bases). With 5 bases removed from V and 1 base from J, the gap between germline ends came to 11 bases. The CDR3 loop spans 14 amino acids. Germline CDR1 is SGHTA and CDR2 is FQGTGA. DNA of the CDR3: TGTGCCAGCAGCCCGGGGACATCGAACACTGAAGCTTTCTTT. Its protein is CASSPGTSNTEAFF.

This chain joins TRBV7-3 and TRBJ2-1; 8 positions match TRBD2. CDR1 and CDR2 from the germline V gene are SGHTA and FQGTGA. V dropped 4 bases and J dropped 2; count of bases not matched to a gene: 4. The CDR3 has 15 amino acids. DNA of the CDR3: TGTGCCAGCAGCTCAGGCGGGGGGCCCTACAATGAGCAGTTCTTC. Translating gives CASSSGGGPYNEQFF. The full variable domain, with the rest looked up from reference TRBV7-3 and TRBJ2-1, is GAGVSQTPSNKVTEKGKYVELRCDPISGHTALYWYRQSLGQGPEFLIYFQGTGAADDSGLPNDRFFAVRPEGSVSTLKIQRTERGDSAVYLCASSSGGGPYNEQFFGPGTRLTVL.

The chain joins TRBV10-3 to TRBJ1-1; 7 bases are a match to TRBD1. V dropped 7 bases and J dropped 8; count of bases not matched to a gene: 10. Germline V gives CDR1 ENHRY, CDR2 SYGVKD. The length of the CDR3 is 13 residues. CDR3 DNA: TGTGCCATCAAGCAACCAGGGGGTTGGGAAGCTTTCTTT. This encodes CAIKQPGGWEAFF.

The chain recombines TRBV5-6 with TRBJ2-2; the match to TRBD2 covers 10 bases. The CDR3 runs 16 residues. Losses at the gene ends were 4 bases for V and 7 bases for J; bases not matched to a gene: 10. Germline CDR1 SGHDT, CDR2 YYEEEE. The CDR3 region is CASSLYSGRAGGELFF. The CDR3 DNA follows: TGTGCCAGCAGCCTTTACAGCGGGAGGGCCGGCGGGGAGCTGTTTTTT.

The rearrangement joins TRBV6-4 to TRBJ2-5; D perhaps matches TRBD1 (5 bases). CDR1 and CDR2 from the germline V gene are MRHNA and SNTAGT. The CDR3 loop spans 13 amino acids. The V end was cut by 2 bases, the J end by 7 bases, with 11 bases between. CDR3 bases: TGTGCCAGCAGTGACGGGGCCCACGGGACCCAGTACTTC. Amino acid sequence: CASSDGAHGTQYF.

V and J are TRBV19 and TRBJ2-7, with TRBD1 identical over 10 bases. Germline V CDR1 and CDR2: LNHDA, SQIVND (reference sequence). The length of the CDR3 is 15 residues. The junction had 6 bases not matched to a gene; V was cut back by 7 bases and J by 0 bases. CDR3 sequence: CASTLGQGDSYEQYF. The CDR3 coding sequence is TGTGCCAGTACCCTAGGACAGGGGGACTCCTACGAGCAGTACTTC.

J is TRBJ2-2 and V is TRBV28, with 15 nucleotides matching TRBD2. The ends lost 3 bases at V and 5 bases at J; junction bases unmatched: 7. Germline values: CDR1 MDHEN, CDR2 SYDVKM. This CDR3 region has 18 residues. The CDR3 loop reads CASSFPGLAGGETGELFF. In nucleotides, the CDR3 is TGTGCCAGCAGTTTCCCGGGACTAGCGGGGGGAGAGACCGGGGAGCTGTTTTTT.

This rearrangement joins TRBV27 to TRBJ1-2, with D possibly being TRBD1 (5 bases). The CDR3 contains 14 residues. In germline, CDR1 is MNHEY, CDR2 SMNVEV (reference sequence). Trimming pared 4 bases from V and 4 bases from J, leaving 13 bases between. The CDR3 nucleotides are TGTGCCAGCAGTTGGTTGGGGCCGGGCTATGGCTACACCTTC. It codes for CASSWLGPGYGYTF.

The chain combines TRBV11-3 with TRBJ1-3; TRBD1 aligns across 7 bases. CDR1 and CDR2 (germline): SGHNT, YENEEA. V lost 3 bases and J lost 2; bases outside the gene matches: 1. The CDR3 sequence is 14 residues long. In DNA form, the CDR3 reads TGTGCCAGCAGCTTCCAGGGGGCTGGAAACACCATATATTTT. It specifies CASSFQGAGNTIYF.

The rearrangement links TRBV5-1 to TRBJ2-7; 8 bases align to TRBD2. Germline CDR1 SGHRS, CDR2 YFSETQ. This CDR3 has 17 amino acids. The trim removed 7 bases at V and 5 bases at J, leaving 20 bases unmatched. The CDR3 reads CASPRTAGVLAGNEQYF. The CDR3 coding sequence is TGCGCCAGCCCACGAACAGCGGGAGTCTTGGCTGGAAACGAGCAGTACTTC. Looking up the rest from reference TRBV5-1 and TRBJ2-7 gives the full variable domain: KAGVTQTPRYLIKTRGQQVTLSCSPISGHRSVSWYQQTPGQGLQFLFEYFSETQRNKGNFPGRFSGRQFSNSRSEMNVSTLELGDSALYLCASPRTAGVLAGNEQYFGPGTRLTVT.

CDR3 in DNA: TGTGCCAGCAGGCACTCGGGACACTTGAACACTGAAGCTTTCTTT. Residues: CASRHSGHLNTEAFF. V and J are TRBV25-1 and TRBJ1-1; weak D call: TRBD1 (6 bases). V lost 6 bases to trimming and J lost 0 bases, with 14 bases between them. Looked up from germline, CDR1 is MGHDK and CDR2 is SYGVNS. The CDR3 sequence is 15 residues long.

The chain carries TRBV9 and TRBJ2-3, with 7 nucleotides matching TRBD2. V shed 0 bases and J 4 bases; nucleotides not matched to a gene: 8. Germline CDR1 SGDLS, CDR2 YYNGEE. The CDR3 is made up of 16 amino acids. The CDR3 loop is CASSVGSAGDSDTQYF. In DNA, the CDR3 is TGTGCCAGCAGCGTAGGCTCTGCGGGGGATTCAGATACGCAGTATTTT.

Turning to this clone: Other DNA sequences in this specimen translate into the identical CDR3. The chain uses TRBV9 and TRBJ2-5, with a tentative D call TRBD2 (7 bases). CDR3 size: 16 residues. V lost 0 bases, J lost 1 base, and 13 bases lay in between. Germline CDR1 SGDLS, CDR2 YYNGEE. The CDR3 spells CASSVGLGGAQETQYF. The CDR3 DNA is TGTGCCAGCAGCGTAGGCTTGGGGGGGGCCCAAGAGACCCAGTACTTC.

The V and J genes are TRBV11-2 and TRBJ1-1, with 8 bases lining up with TRBD1. Germline CDR1 SGHAT, CDR2 FQNNGV. V dropped 5 bases and J dropped 4; count of bases not matched to a gene: 9. The CDR3 totals 15 residues. The CDR3 DNA reads TGTGCCAGCAGCCCGAGACAGGGGTGGGGCACTGAAGCTTTCTTT. Encoded protein: CASSPRQGWGTEAFF.

The chain couples TRBV29-1 to TRBJ2-7, with TRBD2 identical over 8 bases. The CDR3 covers 15 residues. V shed 4 bases and J 7 bases; nucleotides not matched to a gene: 15. Germline V gives CDR1 SQVTM, CDR2 ANQGSEA. The chain's CDR3 is CSVVIKVGGGGEQYF. The CDR3 DNA reads TGCAGCGTTGTCATCAAGGTCGGGGGGGGCGGGGAGCAGTACTTC.

This rearrangement joins TRBV10-3 to TRBJ1-3, with TRBD1 matching over 7 bases. The CDR3 is 15 residues long. The V segment lost 10 bases and the J segment 0 bases; nucleotides outside the gene matches: 9. Germline CDR1 and CDR2: ENHRY and SYGVKD. The CDR3 sequence is CATSRDSVSGNTIYF. Written as DNA, the CDR3 is TGTGCCACCTCCCGGGACAGCGTCTCTGGAAACACCATATATTTT.

This sequence joins TRBV9 and TRBJ2-1; 10 positions match TRBD2. CDR1 is SGDLS, CDR2 YYNGEE, per germline. V shed 4 bases and J 8 bases; nucleotides not matched to a gene: 12. This CDR3 comprises 16 residues. CDR3 protein: CASSPPTGLAIDEQFF. The CDR3 DNA reads TGTGCCAGCAGCCCCCCAACGGGACTAGCGATTGATGAGCAGTTCTTC.

The chain uses TRBV5-1 and TRBJ2-3; TRBD1 might be the D (5 bases). From germline, CDR1 is SGHRS and CDR2 YFSETQ. The CDR3 runs 13 residues. Trimming took 6 bases from V and 5 from J, leaving 13 bases between them. The CDR3: CASKRQGEDTQYF. CDR3 sequence (DNA): TGCGCCAGCAAAAGGCAGGGTGAAGATACGCAGTATTTT.

The J gene is TRBJ1-2, the V gene TRBV2; 8 bases are a match to TRBD1. Germline V lookup: CDR1 SNHLY, CDR2 FYNNEI. V gave up 7 bases and J gave up 8 bases; unmatched junction bases: 6. The CDR3 covers 12 residues. In DNA, the CDR3 is TGTGCCAGCACCTCACAGGGGGACGGCTACACCTTC. It codes for CASTSQGDGYTF.

V is TRBV11-1 and J is TRBJ2-5, with D maybe TRBD2 (5 bases). Germline V gives CDR1 SGHAT, CDR2 FQDESV (reference sequence). V lost 5 bases and J 5 bases, leaving 15 bases between the germline ends. There are 14 residues in the CDR3. CDR3 nucleotide sequence: TGTGCCAGCAGCAACGACGAGGGTACGGAGACCCAGTACTTC. It is translated as CASSNDEGTETQYF.

V and J are TRBV5-1 and TRBJ2-5, with 7 bases aligning to TRBD2. Germline V gene lookup returns CDR1 SGHRS and CDR2 YFSETQ. This CDR3 spans 15 amino acids. The J segment lost 1 base and the V segment lost 4 bases, leaving 7 bases of the junction unmatched. The CDR3, as DNA: TGCGCCAGCAGCCCGGGGCCGGGGGGCCAAGAGACCCAGTACTTC. It codes for CASSPGPGGQETQYF.

The rearrangement joins TRBV7-2 to TRBJ1-1, with D perhaps matching TRBD1 (5 bases). This CDR3 has 15 residues. Germline V gene sequence: CDR1 SGHTA, CDR2 FQGNSA. V shed 1 base and J shed 0 bases, with 9 bases lying between them. CDR3 protein: CASSLEGPLNTEAFF. The CDR3 region has the DNA TGTGCCAGCAGCTTAGAGGGGCCGCTGAACACTGAAGCTTTCTTT.

The chain carries TRBV14 and TRBJ2-1; D is undetermined. The CDR3 loop spans 17 amino acids. V dropped 0 bases and J dropped 0 bases, with 12 bases sitting between them. Germline V CDR1 and CDR2: SGHDN, FVKESK. CDR3 protein: CASSQESPASSYNEQFF. The DNA for the CDR3 is TGTGCCAGCAGCCAAGAAAGTCCCGCGAGCTCCTACAATGAGCAGTTCTTC.

This chain joins TRBV7-2 and TRBJ1-5; no clear D gene. V shed 1 base and J shed 7 bases, with 5 bases lying between them. Germline V lookup: CDR1 SGHTA, CDR2 FQGNSA. This CDR3 contains 12 residues. For the CDR3, the DNA is TGTGCCAGCAGCTTAGATAGACAGCCCCAGCATTTT. It codes for CASSLDRQPQHF. The whole variable domain, remainder taken from reference TRBV7-2 and TRBJ1-5, is GAGVSQSPSNKVTEKGKDVELRCDPISGHTALYWYRQSLGQGLEFLIYFQGNSAPDKSGLPSDRFSAERTGGSVSTLTIQRTQQEDSAVYLCASSLDRQPQHFGDGTRLSIL.